Each of the 5 T cell receptor beta chains below was sequenced from the same sample in a study of T cell repertoires in cytomegalovirus infection. TCRdb re-analysed the reads in MiXCR, keeping a single row per CDR3 protein. The sample carries 350,000 to 550,000 distinct CDR3 sequences, approximately 30% recorded once. The sample comprised PBMCs. The receptors originated from a human donor in good health (CMV status not recorded). Some clones in this sample may be carry-over from other donors' samples.

Of note for this clonotype: Sequence at one end of the junction differs from germline and may be a read error. The genes are TRBV7-6 and TRBJ2-3; perhaps D is TRBD1 or TRBD2 (5 bases each). Looked up from germline, CDR1 is SGHVS and CDR2 is FNYEAQ. The CDR3 consists of 13 residues. The CDR3 here is CSRSPGTDGTQYF. The CDR3 DNA reads TGTTCCAGAAGCCCAGGGACCGATGGTACGCAGTATTTT.

The chain employs TRBV7-4 and TRBJ1-1, with D possibly matching TRBD1 (5 bases). The CDR3 contains 12 residues. V lost 5 bases to trimming and J lost 6 bases, with 10 bases between them. In germline, CDR1 is SGHVT, CDR2 SQSDAQ. CDR3: CASSPQVPEAFF. The CDR3 DNA reads TGTGCCAGCAGCCCACAGGTTCCTGAAGCTTTCTTT.

A few counts support this clonotype. The chain recombines TRBV6-6 with TRBJ2-3, with D maybe TRBD2 (7 bases). V gave up 2 bases and J gave up 5 bases, with 20 bases separating them. The CDR3 totals 17 residues. Germline V gene data show CDR1 as MNHNY and CDR2 as SVGAGI (reference sequence). As DNA, the CDR3 is TGTGCCAGCAGTTACGAGAGGGGGGGGAGAGTGTTAGATACGCAGTATTTT. Translated, it gives CASSYERGGRVLDTQYF.

To note about this clonotype: At one boundary the junction diverges from the germline segment, which might be a read error. The chain couples TRBV11-2 to TRBJ2-7; perhaps TRBD2 as D (7 bases). This CDR3 is 16 amino acids long. Germline values: CDR1 SGHAT, CDR2 FQNNGV. The CDR3 spells CASSPLLGGPEYEHYF. In DNA, the CDR3 is TGTGCCAGCAGCCCGTTGCTGGGGGGGCCGGAGTACGAGCACTACTTC. Full variable domain (missing parts from reference TRBV11-2 and TRBJ2-7): EAGVAQSPRYKIIEKRQSVAFWCNPISGHATLYWYQQILGQGPKLLIQFQNNGVVDDSQLPKDRFSAERLKGVDSTLKIQPAKLEDSAVYLCASSPLLGGPEYEHYFGPGTRLTVT.

This clonotype was observed many times. The J gene is TRBJ2-3, the V gene TRBV7-8, with D hard to call. Deletions cut 1 base from V and 3 bases from J, with 11 bases between. The CDR3 runs to 15 residues. Germline loops: CDR1 SGHVS, CDR2 FQNEAQ. As DNA, the CDR3 is TGTGCCAGCAGCTTAGGTGTAGGGATAACAGATACGCAGTATTTT. It translates to CASSLGVGITDTQYF.